Listed below are T cell receptor beta chains from one sample, sequenced in a study of CD8 T cells in Susac syndrome. Via MiXCR, TCRdb re-called the immunoSEQ multiplex PCR reads, giving one row per CDR3 protein. The sample has more than 150,000 distinct CDR3 sequences, roughly nine tenths seen once. Sequenced input: CD4+ T cells from PBMCs. The receptors here all came from a human donor in good health. The CDR3 runs from the conserved cysteine through the conserved F or W. D genes are given only for firm matches. Clone size is stated in some rows and not others, as once, few, many or a class when expanded.

j_call: TRBJ1-6
d_call: -
clone_size: -
v_call: TRBV7-6
cdr3_aa: CASSALVGFYSPLHF
cdr3_nt: TGTGCCAGCAGCGCGTTAGTTGGATTTTATTCACCCCTCCACTTT

j_call: TRBJ1-2
d_call: -
clone_size: -
v_call: TRBV6-2/TRBV6-3
cdr3_aa: CASSRDGYGYTF
cdr3_nt: TGTGCCAGCAGTAGGGACGGATATGGCTACACCTTC

j_call: TRBJ2-7
d_call: TRBD1
clone_size: -
v_call: TRBV19
cdr3_aa: CASNRGETGNEQYF
cdr3_nt: TGTGCCAGCAACCGTGGGGAGACAGGGAACGAGCAGTACTTC

j_call: TRBJ2-7
d_call: -
clone_size: -
v_call: TRBV6-5
cdr3_aa: CASSYSRLSTGQYF
cdr3_nt: TGTGCCAGCAGTTACTCGAGACTCTCTACCGGGCAGTACTTC

j_call: TRBJ1-6
d_call: TRBD1
clone_size: -
v_call: TRBV29-1
cdr3_aa: CSVRQGTYNSPLHF
cdr3_nt: TGCAGCGTTCGACAGGGGACATATAATTCACCCCTCCACTTT

j_call: TRBJ2-5
d_call: -
clone_size: -
v_call: TRBV2
cdr3_aa: CASKGLQETQYF
cdr3_nt: TGTGCCAGCAAAGGCCTCCAAGAGACCCAGTACTTC

j_call: TRBJ2-6
d_call: TRBD1
clone_size: -
v_call: TRBV6-1
cdr3_aa: CASSEVPGGSSGANVLTF
cdr3_nt: TGTGCCAGCAGTGAAGTTCCAGGGGGCTCATCTGGGGCCAACGTCCTGACTTTC

j_call: TRBJ2-5
d_call: -
clone_size: -
v_call: TRBV7-2
cdr3_aa: CASSLQAGEETQYF
cdr3_nt: TGTGCCAGCAGCTTACAGGCAGGGGAGGAGACCCAGTACTTC

j_call: TRBJ2-5
d_call: -
clone_size: -
v_call: TRBV9
cdr3_aa: CASSEGGEFAETQYF
cdr3_nt: TGTGCCAGCAGCGAGGGCGGGGAATTCGCGGAGACCCAGTACTTC

j_call: TRBJ2-7
d_call: -
clone_size: -
v_call: TRBV5-6
cdr3_aa: CASESPGYEQYF
cdr3_nt: TGTGCCAGCGAATCTCCTGGGTACGAGCAGTACTTC

j_call: TRBJ1-1
d_call: TRBD1
clone_size: -
v_call: TRBV5-1
cdr3_aa: CASGEGAQGASFF
cdr3_nt: TGCGCCAGCGGGGAAGGAGCGCAGGGGGCGTCTTTCTTT

j_call: TRBJ2-1
d_call: TRBD1
clone_size: -
v_call: TRBV30
cdr3_aa: CALIRDSGYNEQFF
cdr3_nt: TGTGCCTTAATCCGGGACAGTGGGTACAATGAGCAGTTCTTC

j_call: TRBJ2-4
d_call: -
clone_size: -
v_call: TRBV2
cdr3_aa: CASSEFGGAGNIQYF
cdr3_nt: TGTGCCAGCAGTGAATTTGGGGGAGCGGGAAACATTCAGTACTTC

j_call: TRBJ2-3
d_call: TRBD1
clone_size: -
v_call: TRBV20-1
cdr3_aa: CSARDIDRGRTDTQYF
cdr3_nt: TGCAGTGCTAGAGATATTGACAGGGGGCGAACAGATACGCAGTATTTT

j_call: TRBJ2-3
d_call: -
clone_size: -
v_call: TRBV20-1
cdr3_aa: CSAPWSRGSDTQYF
cdr3_nt: TGCAGTGCTCCTTGGTCCCGAGGGTCAGATACGCAGTATTTT

j_call: TRBJ2-1
d_call: TRBD2
clone_size: -
v_call: TRBV11-2
cdr3_aa: CASSPELAGVYNEQFF
cdr3_nt: TGTGCCAGCAGCCCAGAACTAGCGGGGGTTTACAATGAGCAGTTCTTC

j_call: TRBJ2-2
d_call: -
clone_size: -
v_call: TRBV19
cdr3_aa: CASSMALGRNTGELFF
cdr3_nt: TGTGCCAGTAGTATGGCGTTGGGGAGAAACACCGGGGAGCTGTTTTTT

j_call: TRBJ2-3
d_call: -
clone_size: -
v_call: TRBV6-1
cdr3_aa: CASSERLGSPTDTQYF
cdr3_nt: TGTGCCAGCAGTGAACGATTGGGTAGCCCTACAGATACGCAGTATTTT

j_call: TRBJ1-5
d_call: TRBD1
clone_size: once
v_call: TRBV20-1
cdr3_aa: CSARDRGSNQPQHF
cdr3_nt: TGCAGTGCGAGAGACAGGGGGAGCAATCAGCCCCAGCATTTT

j_call: TRBJ2-6
d_call: TRBD1
clone_size: -
v_call: TRBV20-1
cdr3_aa: CSAFTGAGANVLTF
cdr3_nt: TGCAGTGCTTTTACAGGGGCGGGGGCCAACGTCCTGACTTTC

j_call: TRBJ2-1
d_call: -
clone_size: few
v_call: TRBV29-1
cdr3_aa: CSGGTRSYNEQFF
cdr3_nt: TGCAGCGGCGGGACCCGTTCCTACAATGAGCAGTTCTTC

j_call: TRBJ2-5
d_call: -
clone_size: -
v_call: TRBV6-5
cdr3_aa: CASSYRRGQRETQYF
cdr3_nt: TGTGCCAGCAGTTACCGGAGGGGGCAGAGGGAGACCCAGTACTTC

j_call: TRBJ2-5
d_call: -
clone_size: -
v_call: TRBV19
cdr3_aa: CASSARRDTIQETQYF
cdr3_nt: TGTGCCAGTAGTGCGCGCCGGGACACGATACAAGAGACCCAGTACTTC

j_call: TRBJ2-2
d_call: -
clone_size: -
v_call: TRBV30
cdr3_aa: CAWSVLGGPTGELFF
cdr3_nt: TGTGCCTGGAGTGTACTGGGGGGTCCCACCGGGGAGCTGTTTTTT

j_call: TRBJ1-2
d_call: TRBD1
clone_size: -
v_call: TRBV27
cdr3_aa: CASSSRGTGSYGYTF
cdr3_nt: TGTGCCAGCAGTTCACGGGGGACAGGGAGCTATGGCTACACCTTC

j_call: TRBJ2-5
d_call: TRBD2
clone_size: -
v_call: TRBV5-1
cdr3_aa: CASSPLAGGAQETQYF
cdr3_nt: TGCGCCAGCAGCCCGCTAGCGGGAGGTGCCCAAGAGACCCAGTACTTC

j_call: TRBJ2-3
d_call: -
clone_size: once
v_call: TRBV19
cdr3_aa: CASSMALALDTQYF
cdr3_nt: TGTGCCAGTAGTATGGCCCTCGCCCTGGATACGCAGTATTTT

j_call: TRBJ2-2
d_call: -
clone_size: few
v_call: TRBV5-1
cdr3_aa: CASSSFWGPNTGELFF
cdr3_nt: TGCGCCAGCAGCTCCTTTTGGGGCCCGAACACCGGGGAGCTGTTTTTT

j_call: TRBJ2-5
d_call: -
clone_size: -
v_call: TRBV5-1
cdr3_aa: CASSLLNRGTGSGTQYF
cdr3_nt: TGCGCCAGCAGCTTGCTTAACCGGGGCACGGGGTCGGGGACCCAGTACTTC

j_call: TRBJ2-1
d_call: -
clone_size: few
v_call: TRBV7-3
cdr3_aa: CASSPRTASSYNEQFF
cdr3_nt: TGTGCCAGCAGCCCGCGGACAGCGAGCTCCTACAATGAGCAGTTCTTC

j_call: TRBJ2-7
d_call: -
clone_size: -
v_call: TRBV2
cdr3_aa: CASSEKGPFYEQYF
cdr3_nt: TGTGCCAGCAGTGAGAAGGGACCGTTCTACGAGCAGTACTTC

j_call: TRBJ1-1
d_call: -
clone_size: -
v_call: TRBV20-1
cdr3_aa: CSARKGGVGTEAFF
cdr3_nt: TGCAGTGCTAGAAAAGGGGGGGTCGGCACTGAAGCTTTCTTT

j_call: TRBJ2-3
d_call: TRBD1
clone_size: -
v_call: TRBV18
cdr3_aa: CASSRIRDRGRTDTQYF
cdr3_nt: TGTGCCAGCTCACGGATCCGGGACAGGGGGCGGACAGATACGCAGTATTTT

j_call: TRBJ1-4
d_call: TRBD1
clone_size: -
v_call: TRBV28
cdr3_aa: CASRTGTGEKLFF
cdr3_nt: TGTGCCAGCAGAACCGGGACAGGTGAAAAACTGTTTTTT

j_call: TRBJ1-5
d_call: -
clone_size: -
v_call: TRBV29-1
cdr3_aa: CSAGGANSNQPQHF
cdr3_nt: TGCAGCGCGGGGGGGGCAAATAGCAATCAGCCCCAGCATTTT

j_call: TRBJ2-6
d_call: -
clone_size: -
v_call: TRBV4-2
cdr3_aa: CASSPGRISGANVLTF
cdr3_nt: TGTGCCAGCAGCCCCGGACGGATCTCTGGGGCCAACGTCCTGACTTTC

j_call: TRBJ1-2
d_call: -
clone_size: -
v_call: TRBV12-3/TRBV12-4
cdr3_aa: CASSFGAQGYGYTF
cdr3_nt: TGTGCCAGCAGTTTCGGGGCGCAGGGCTATGGCTACACCTTC

j_call: TRBJ1-5
d_call: -
clone_size: -
v_call: TRBV6-6
cdr3_aa: CASSSQYQPQHF
cdr3_nt: TGTGCCAGCAGCTCACAATATCAGCCCCAGCATTTT

j_call: TRBJ1-4
d_call: -
clone_size: -
v_call: TRBV4-1
cdr3_aa: CASSQGAAQINEKLFF
cdr3_nt: TGCGCCAGCAGCCAAGGGGCGGCACAGATTAATGAAAAACTGTTTTTT

j_call: TRBJ2-3
d_call: -
clone_size: once
v_call: TRBV4-1
cdr3_aa: CASTPEDRSTDTQYF
cdr3_nt: TGCGCCAGCACCCCCGAGGATCGCAGCACAGATACGCAGTATTTT

j_call: TRBJ1-5
d_call: -
clone_size: once
v_call: TRBV3-1
cdr3_aa: CASSQGTTDRTVPQHF
cdr3_nt: TGTGCCAGCAGCCAGGGGACCACGGACCGAACGGTGCCCCAGCATTTT

j_call: TRBJ2-1
d_call: -
clone_size: -
v_call: TRBV2
cdr3_aa: CASSRRGPAYNEQFF
cdr3_nt: TGTGCCAGCAGCCGTAGGGGTCCCGCCTACAATGAGCAGTTCTTC

j_call: TRBJ2-7
d_call: -
clone_size: -
v_call: TRBV6-2/TRBV6-3
cdr3_aa: CASSHNIYIASEQYF
cdr3_nt: TGTGCCAGCAGTCACAACATCTATATAGCTTCCGAGCAGTACTTC

j_call: TRBJ2-5
d_call: -
clone_size: few
v_call: TRBV7-2
cdr3_aa: CASSFQAGTVETQYF
cdr3_nt: TGTGCCAGCAGCTTCCAGGCGGGGACGGTAGAGACCCAGTACTTC